The T cell receptor beta chain described here comes from a study of technical replicates of blood from several donors (dated by TCRdb to the late 2010s). The CDR1 and CDR2 encoded by the germline V gene (reference sequence) are SEHNR and FQNEAQ. Reading from cysteine to phenylalanine, the CDR3 counts 16 amino acids. Only CDR3 DNA remains: 48 bases, in frame from the first base. V is shortened by 1 base, J by 5 bases, and the region joining them spans 18 bases. Library prep was done by the immunoSEQ multiplex PCR assay. The table comes from immuneACCESS by way of TCRdb, which keeps in-frame sequences with V and J called. Part of the clones is missing from these tables; in studies checked, under half for an unresolved V gene and the rest for unknown reasons. The sample profile shows under 80,000 clones; 94% of them were found once. Just over 0.25% of the sample lies in the top ten. Only one count was recorded for this clone. Its recognized antigen is unknown. No quality values exist for individual bases; no much larger clone is one base distant.

The receptor was derived from a human donor in good health. The chain is made from TRBV7-9 and TRBJ2-7, and possibly TRBD1, on 5 matching bases. Sequences were obtained from T cells isolated from PBMCs. The CDR3 reads CASSLGGRQFSHEQYF. Here is the DNA: TGTGCCAGCAGCTTAGGGGGTAGACAGTTTTCCCACGAGCAGTACTTC.